The present T cell receptor beta chain was sequenced within a study of T cells after yellow fever vaccination. Study outcomes and limitations: When the response was secondary, it was weaker but reached its peak faster, day 5 versus 15. One caveat is that FACS-sorted repertoires could contain abundant clonotypes contaminating from the bulk population. Just a small share of clonotypes turned up in the CD4 compartment as well as the CD8 compartment. Most clones from primary vaccination resurfaced after the booster (roughly 96% CD4, around 90% CD8).

TCRdb analysed the 5' RACE reads with MiXCR anew, one entry per CDR3 protein. In the table there are 510,000 or so distinct CDR3 sequences, roughly a fifth of which are singletons. A few counts support this clonotype. Its target is not known. The J segment lost 2 bases and the V segment lost 1 base, leaving 6 bases of the junction unmatched. Germline values: CDR1 SGHTS, CDR2 YDEGEE. The CDR3 loop spans 17 amino acids. This rearrangement joins TRBV5-8 to TRBJ2-3; 11 bases agree with TRBD2. The sequence was obtained from a young man who received the YFV17D yellow fever vaccine. Here the sequenced sample was PBMCs, taken 15 days after the yellow fever booster vaccination. CDR3 DNA sequence: TGTGCCAGCAGCTTGTTGCTAGCGGGAGGCTACACAGATACGCAGTATTTT. Its translation is CASSLLLAGGYTDTQYF. Full variable domain (remainder filled in from reference TRBV5-8 and TRBJ2-3): EAGVTQSPTHLIKTRGQQATLRCSPISGHTSVYWYQQALGLGLQFLLWYDEGEERNRGNFPPRFSGRQFPNYSSELNVNALELEDSALYLCASSLLLAGGYTDTQYFGPGTRLTVL.